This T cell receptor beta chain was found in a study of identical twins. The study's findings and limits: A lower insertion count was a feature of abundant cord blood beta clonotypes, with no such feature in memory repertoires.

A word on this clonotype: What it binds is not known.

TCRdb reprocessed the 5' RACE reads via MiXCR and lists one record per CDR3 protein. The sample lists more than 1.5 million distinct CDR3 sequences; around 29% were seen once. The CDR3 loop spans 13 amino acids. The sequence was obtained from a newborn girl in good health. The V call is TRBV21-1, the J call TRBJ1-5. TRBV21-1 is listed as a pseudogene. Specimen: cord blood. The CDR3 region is CASSNRSNQPQHF. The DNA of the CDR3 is TGTGCCAGCAGCAATCGAAGCAATCAGCCCCAGCATTTT.